Listed below are T cell receptor beta chains from one sample, sequenced in a study of coeliac disease. TCRdb's table, derived via immunoSEQ multiplex PCR, lists solely in-frame clones and lacks some. The profile shows 7,500 to 9,500 clones, 67% of them singletons. Sequencing used lamina propria lymphocytes from the gut. These receptors were collected from a woman aged 55-70 years with celiac disease. Both conserved end residues are part of each CDR3. The D gene is left open where the match is weak. For some rows the clone size is stated as once, few or many, or as a class when expanded; others skip it.

>TRBD2|TRBV5-8|NA|TRBJ2-7
TGTGCCAGCAGTCCCCCGGGACTAGCAAAATACTTC
CASSPPGLAKYF
>NA|TRBV5-1|NA|TRBJ1-3
TGCGCCAGCAGCCCCCGGGAAGGGGGCTCTGGAAACACCATATATTTT
CASSPREGGSGNTIYF
>NA|TRBV6-5|NA|TRBJ2-1
TGTGCCAGCAGTTTCGAACAGGGATCCTACAATGAGCAGTTCTTC
CASSFEQGSYNEQFF
>NA|TRBV5-1|NA|TRBJ1-6
TGCGCCAGCAGCTTGGACGGGAACCCCGGCTCACCCCTCCACTTT
CASSLDGNPGSPLHF
>NA|TRBV27|NA|TRBJ2-7
TGTGCCAGCAGTTTATCAGCGTGGAGCGAGCAGTACTTC
CASSLSAWSEQYF
>NA|TRBV27|NA|TRBJ1-6
TGTGCCAGCAGTTCTTACAGGGTGGAGGATTCACCCCTCCACTTT
CASSSYRVEDSPLHF
>TRBD1|TRBV25-1|NA|TRBJ1-5
TGTGCCAGCAGTGAAGGACAGGGGATTCAGCCCCAGCATTTT
CASSEGQGIQPQHF
>TRBD2|TRBV7-2|once|TRBJ2-5
TGTGCCAGCAGCCTAGCGCTGCGGGGGGAGACCCAGTACTTC
CASSLALRGETQYF
>TRBD2|TRBV5-4|NA|TRBJ2-1
TGTGCCAGCAGCTTGGGCGGGAGAGTCTACAATGAGCAGTTCTTC
CASSLGGRVYNEQFF
>NA|TRBV19|NA|TRBJ2-6
TGTGCCAGTAGGGCAGGGACTGGGGCCAACGTCCTGACTTTC
CASRAGTGANVLTF
>TRBD1|TRBV5-1|NA|TRBJ2-1
TGCGCCAGCAGCACACGCGGACAGGGCAATGAGCAGTTCTTC
CASSTRGQGNEQFF
>TRBD2|TRBV28|NA|TRBJ2-1
TGTGCCAGCAGAGAGCGGGAAGCCTTCAATGAGCAGTTCTTC
CASREREAFNEQFF
>TRBD2|TRBV29-1|NA|TRBJ2-1
TGCAGCGTTGGACTAGCGGGAAGATACAATGAGCAGTTCTTC
CSVGLAGRYNEQFF
>NA|TRBV9|NA|TRBJ2-3
TGTGCCAGCAGCGTGGGCGGGGCCTTGGGTACAGATACGCAGTATTTT
CASSVGGALGTDTQYF
>NA|TRBV6-5|few|TRBJ1-2
TGTGCCAGCAGTCCCCTCCGTTATGGCTACACCTTC
CASSPLRYGYTF
>NA|TRBV27|NA|TRBJ2-5
TGTGCCAGCAGTTCGACAGGTTCTCAAGAGACCCAGTACTTC
CASSSTGSQETQYF
>TRBD1|TRBV7-2|once|TRBJ1-1
TGTGCCAGCAGCTCCGGGACAGGAAAGGCAGCTTTCTTT
CASSSGTGKAAFF
>NA|TRBV18|once|TRBJ2-5
TGTGCCAGCTCACCGCAAACTAGAGTGGGTGGCCAAGAGACCCAGTACTTC
CASSPQTRVGGQETQYF
>TRBD1|TRBV30|few|TRBJ2-5
TGTGCCTGGAGGACAGGGGGCGGCCCAGAGACCCAGTACTTC
CAWRTGGGPETQYF
>TRBD1|TRBV9|NA|TRBJ2-3
TGTGCCAGCAGCGTGACAGGGACCCTCGAAGATACGCAGTATTTT
CASSVTGTLEDTQYF
>NA|TRBV5-1|NA|TRBJ2-7
TGCGCCAGCAGCTTGGGGCTGGAGACATCAAGACCGGAGGAGTACTTC
CASSLGLETSRPEEYF
>TRBD1|TRBV5-1|NA|TRBJ1-4
TGCGCCAGCAGCGACGACAGGGTAGGAACTAATGAAAAACTGTTTTTT
CASSDDRVGTNEKLFF
>TRBD2|TRBV27|few|TRBJ2-2
TGTGCCACCCATAGCGGGAGATTGTCCGGGGAGCTGTTTTTT
CATHSGRLSGELFF
>NA|TRBV5-4|NA|TRBJ1-2
TGTGCCAGCAGCATAGACGGGAACTATGGCTACACCTTC
CASSIDGNYGYTF
>NA|TRBV7-9|NA|TRBJ2-5
TGTGCCAGCACCCACCCGGCAGGGGGGGAGACCCAGTACTTC
CASTHPAGGETQYF
>NA|TRBV30|NA|TRBJ2-4
TGTGCCTGGAGTCCCGGCCCCGGGGACATTCAGTACTTC
CAWSPGPGDIQYF
>NA|TRBV28|NA|TRBJ2-5
TGTGCCAGCAGTTCTTGGCTCGAAGAGACCCAGTACTTC
CASSSWLEETQYF
>NA|TRBV6-1|NA|TRBJ2-2
TGTGCCAGCAGCCAACAGGGCTTTGAGGCCGGGGAGCTGTTTTTT
CASSQQGFEAGELFF
>NA|TRBV6-1|NA|TRBJ1-6
TGTGCCAGCAGTGGGGGGGTGGCCAATTCACCCCTCCACTTT
CASSGGVANSPLHF
>NA|TRBV5-1|once|TRBJ2-5
TGCGCCAGCAGCTTGGCCACGGAGCGTCAGACCCAGTACTTC
CASSLATERQTQYF
>NA|TRBV5-1|NA|TRBJ2-2
TGCGCCACCCGGCCAGGGGACACCGGGGAGCTGTTTTTT
CATRPGDTGELFF
>NA|TRBV4-3|NA|TRBJ2-3
TGCGCCAGCAGCCAAGGGCAGTCGAATACGCAGTATTTT
CASSQGQSNTQYF
>TRBD1|TRBV5-1|NA|TRBJ1-5
TGCGCCAGCAGCGACACACAGGGGGGCCAGCCCCAGCATTTT
CASSDTQGGQPQHF
>TRBD2|TRBV5-1|NA|TRBJ2-1
TGCGCCAGCAGCTTATTACCAGCGGGAAGATCCTACAATGAGCAGTTCTTC
CASSLLPAGRSYNEQFF
>TRBD1|TRBV19|NA|TRBJ1-5
TGTGCCAGTAGTCCCCTGACAGGGGTGAATCAGCCCCAGCATTTT
CASSPLTGVNQPQHF
>NA|TRBV6-1|once|TRBJ2-7
TGTGCCAGCAGTGAAGGGGGCCTCTACGAGCAGTACTTC
CASSEGGLYEQYF
>NA|TRBV18|NA|TRBJ2-7
TGTGCCAGCTCACCGGGTGGGGGGACCAACGAGCAGTACTTC
CASSPGGGTNEQYF
>NA|TRBV7-9|few|TRBJ2-1
TGTGCCAGCAGCCAGGTGGTAGGCCAGCGGAATGAGCAGTTCTTC
CASSQVVGQRNEQFF
>NA|TRBV6-5|NA|TRBJ2-5
TGTGCCAGCAGTTACGGCTACGGGGTGAACCAAGAGACCCAGTACTTC
CASSYGYGVNQETQYF
>NA|TRBV20-1|NA|TRBJ1-2
TGCAGTGCTAGATACCAGGGCTACACCTTC
CSARYQGYTF
>TRBD2|TRBV14|NA|TRBJ2-2
TGTGCCAGCAGCCCTAAATATGGGGGGGCCGGGGAGCTGTTTTTT
CASSPKYGGAGELFF
>NA|TRBV28|once|TRBJ1-1
TGTGCCAGCAGTTCCCCGGACTGGGGCACTGAAGCTTTCTTT
CASSSPDWGTEAFF
>NA|TRBV7-7|NA|TRBJ2-5
TGTGCCAGCAGCCCTGGAGAGACAGAGACCCAGTACTTC
CASSPGETETQYF
>NA|TRBV6-1|NA|TRBJ1-2
TGTGCCAGCAGCAAAAGCCGGGACTCAATTTATGGCTACACCTTC
CASSKSRDSIYGYTF
>NA|TRBV19|NA|TRBJ1-5
TGTGCCAGTAGTCCCCCGGGGATTCGCGGTCAGCCCCAGCATTTT
CASSPPGIRGQPQHF
>TRBD2|TRBV20-1|NA|TRBJ2-7
TGCAGTGGGGCTAGCGGGTACGAGCAGTACTTC
CSGASGYEQYF
>NA|TRBV6-6|NA|TRBJ1-3
TGTGCCAGCAGTTACCCCGCAGGGAGGGAAAACACCATATATTTT
CASSYPAGRENTIYF
>TRBD1|TRBV7-9|few|TRBJ1-5
TGTGCCAGCAGCGACAGGGACCAGCCCCAGCATTTT
CASSDRDQPQHF
>TRBD2|TRBV5-4|NA|TRBJ2-2
TGTGCCAGCAGCTCAAGCGGGGGGGCCATCGGCGGGGAGCTGTTTTTT
CASSSSGGAIGGELFF
>TRBD2|TRBV2|NA|TRBJ2-5
TGTGCCAGCACAAGTTTAGGACTAGCGGAAGAGACCCAGTACTTC
CASTSLGLAEETQYF
>TRBD2|TRBV11-3|few|TRBJ2-3
TGTGCCAGCAGCCCCGGGACTAGCGTAGATACGCAGTATTTT
CASSPGTSVDTQYF
>NA|TRBV4-2|few|TRBJ2-2
TGTGCCAGCAGCCAAGGGGAGGGGGTAGGGGAGCTGTTTTTT
CASSQGEGVGELFF
>NA|TRBV4-2|NA|TRBJ2-5
TGTGCCAGCAGCCAAGAAGGGGCCCTAGTAGGCGAGACCCAGTACTTC
CASSQEGALVGETQYF
>NA|TRBV7-7|NA|TRBJ2-5
TGTGCCAGCAGCTTATTAGGGACTGTCGACCAAGAGACCCAGTACTTC
CASSLLGTVDQETQYF